The 22 T cell receptor beta chains presented below share a single source sample, sequenced in a study of early T cells in non-severe SARS-CoV-2 infection. Each CDR3 protein gets one entry after TCRdb re-called the 5' RACE reads with MiXCR. The data contain around 57,000 distinct CDR3 sequences, around 8% of them singletons. Sequencing was done on a sample of whole blood. Receptor source: an adult who was a healthcare worker with PCR-confirmed SARS-CoV-2 infection or an uninfected control (not recorded which).

The chain carries TRBV7-9 and TRBJ1-5; a possible D gene is TRBD1 (5 bases). This CDR3 comprises 14 residues. The germline gives CDR1 SEHNR, CDR2 FQNEAQ (reference sequence). The germline V and J ends were trimmed by 5 bases and 9 bases, with 17 bases remaining between them. The CDR3 is CASSGDSFSVPQHF. The CDR3, as DNA: TGTGCCAGCAGCGGAGACAGCTTTAGTGTGCCCCAGCATTTT.

This clonotype was seen repeatedly, ten times or more. This rearrangement joins TRBV12-3 or TRBV12-4 to TRBJ1-6; TRBD1 aligns across 7 bases. Trimming cost V 4 bases and J 5 bases; bases outside gene matches: 5. The CDR3 contains 15 residues. The CDR3 is CASSSDRAHNSPLHF. CDR3 coding DNA: TGTGCCAGCAGTTCCGACAGGGCCCATAATTCACCCCTCCACTTT.

The sample holds many counts of this clonotype. This chain links TRBV3-1 with TRBJ1-1; tentatively, D is TRBD1 (5 bases). The CDR3 has 15 residues. The V end lost 4 bases, the J end lost 5 bases, and 17 bases lay between the germline ends. Germline V gives CDR1 LGHDT, CDR2 YNNKEL (reference sequence). This chain's CDR3 is CASSPPRGAGTEAFF. CDR3 DNA sequence: TGTGCCAGCAGCCCCCCACGAGGGGCGGGTACTGAAGCTTTCTTT.

This clonotype was seen repeatedly, ten times or more. V usage is TRBV6-5 and J usage is TRBJ1-1; D is unresolved. Trimming removed 6 bases at V and 4 bases at J, with 15 bases between. CDR1 is MNHEY and CDR2 is SVGAGI in the germline V gene. The CDR3 length is 14 residues. CDR3 protein: CASSLTLRGTEAFF. The CDR3 coding sequence is TGTGCCAGCAGCCTAACACTACGGGGCACTGAAGCTTTCTTT.

A few counts support this clonotype. The chain joins TRBV7-8 to TRBJ2-3; the match to TRBD1 covers 7 bases. This CDR3 is built from 16 residues. V dropped 1 base and J dropped 3; count of bases not matched to a gene: 7. CDR1 is SGHVS, CDR2 FQNEAQ, per germline. The CDR3 protein is CASSLGTGYRTDTQYF. The CDR3 DNA reads TGTGCCAGCAGCTTAGGGACAGGATACAGGACAGATACGCAGTATTTT.

Many counts were recorded for this clonotype. The rearrangement joins TRBV5-1 to TRBJ2-1; 12 nucleotides agree with TRBD2. The length of the CDR3 is 14 residues. The trim removed 6 bases at V and 10 bases at J, leaving 8 bases unmatched. Germline CDR1 SGHRS, CDR2 YFSETQ. The CDR3 DNA sequence: TGCGCCAGCAAGACTAGCGGGAGTATAGACGAGCAGTTCTTC. This translates into CASKTSGSIDEQFF.

The sample holds many counts of this clonotype. This chain connects TRBV9 to TRBJ2-7; weak D call: TRBD1 (6 bases). The V gene's germline CDR1 is SGDLS and CDR2 YYNGEE. CDR3 size: 13 residues. Trimming pared 4 bases from V and 2 bases from J, leaving 10 bases between. The CDR3, as DNA: TGTGCCAGCAGCCTCGAGGGGGCCTACGAGCAGTACTTC. The encoded protein is CASSLEGAYEQYF. Variable domain in full (rest from reference TRBV9 and TRBJ2-7): DSGVTQTPKHLITATGQRVTLRCSPRSGDLSVYWYQQSLDQGLQFLIQYYNGEERAKGNILERFSAQQFPDLHSELNLSSLELGDSALYFCASSLEGAYEQYFGPGTRLTVT.

This clonotype was seen many times. The rearrangement links TRBV12-5 to TRBJ2-3; D perhaps matches TRBD2 (6 bases). Germline V lookup: CDR1 LGHNT, CDR2 FRNRAP. Trimming left V 5 bases short and J 3 bases short, with 18 bases between. The CDR3 covers 16 residues. The CDR3 here is CASGPTSGLRTDTQYF. As DNA, the CDR3 is TGTGCTAGTGGTCCCACCTCGGGACTGAGAACAGATACGCAGTATTTT.

This chain links TRBV29-1 with TRBJ2-3; 7 nucleotides match TRBD2. The CDR3 is 16 residues long. Germline V gene sequence: CDR1 SQVTM, CDR2 ANQGSEA. The ends lost 1 base at V and 0 bases at J; junction bases unmatched: 7. In nucleotides, the CDR3 is TGCAGCGTTGAAGGCCCCAGCGGGGTAAGCACAGATACGCAGTATTTT. Protein product: CSVEGPSGVSTDTQYF.

This clonotype was observed at least ten times. The chain is built from TRBV12-5 and TRBJ2-1, with no clear D. This CDR3 has 12 amino acids. The ends were cut back, 7 bases at V and 2 bases at J, with 6 bases in the middle. Per germline, CDR1 LGHNT and CDR2 FRNRAP. The CDR3 protein is CASAPPYNEQFF. Written as DNA, the CDR3 is TGTGCTAGTGCTCCCCCCTACAATGAGCAGTTCTTC.

This clonotype was recorded many times. The chain has TRBV7-2 and TRBJ2-3, with D unclear. The germline CDR1 and CDR2 sequences are SGHTA and FQGNSA. The length of the CDR3 is 13 residues. V gave up 5 bases and J gave up 2 bases, with 8 bases separating them. CDR3 sequence (DNA): TGTGCCAGCAGCCAAAGGACCACAGATACGCAGTATTTT. Protein product: CASSQRTTDTQYF.

The chain employs TRBV4-3 and TRBJ2-6; no clear D. V lost 0 bases and J lost 4, with 13 bases in between. CDR1 and CDR2 from the germline V gene are LGHNA and YSLEER. The CDR3 loop spans 17 amino acids. CDR3 bases: TGCGCCAGCAGCCAAGATCCGGCTTTAGGGGGGGCCAACGTCCTGACTTTC. It codes for CASSQDPALGGANVLTF.

This clonotype turned up a few times. The rearrangement joins TRBV5-4 to TRBJ2-3, with 8 positions matching TRBD2. Germline CDR1 SGHNT, CDR2 YYREEE (reference sequence). V lost 4 bases to trimming and J lost 1 base; unmatched junction nucleotides: 11. The CDR3 length is 17 residues. The CDR3 sequence is CASSPGGRGGGTDTQYF. The CDR3, as DNA: TGTGCCAGCAGCCCCGGGGGACGGGGGGGAGGCACAGATACGCAGTATTTT.

The table lists this clonotype with a few counts. This chain uses TRBV5-5 with TRBJ1-2; the match to TRBD1 covers 9 bases. With 4 bases clipped from V and 8 bases from J, the junction kept 12 bases outside the gene matches. The CDR3 runs to 15 residues. CDR1 and CDR2 from the germline V gene are SGHKS and YYEKEE (reference sequence). CDR3 region: CASSPDRTGVLGYTF. DNA for the CDR3: TGTGCCAGCAGCCCAGACAGGACAGGGGTGCTCGGCTACACCTTC.

This clonotype was seen ten or more times. The rearrangement joins TRBV29-1 to TRBJ1-1; 7 bases match TRBD1. This CDR3 comprises 11 residues. The ends lost 6 bases at V and 7 bases at J; junction bases unmatched: 5. Germline V gene lookup returns CDR1 SQVTM and CDR2 ANQGSEA. CDR3 DNA sequence: TGCAGCGTGGAGGGACAGATTGAAGCTTTCTTT. It codes for CSVEGQIEAFF.

This clonotype was detected a few times. The chain links TRBV12-3 or TRBV12-4 to TRBJ1-1, with D uncertain. Deletions cut 5 bases from V and 2 bases from J, with 3 bases between. This CDR3 spans 11 amino acids. The CDR3 nucleotides are TGTGCCAGCAGTCCTAACACTGAAGCTTTCTTT. Its protein is CASSPNTEAFF.

At least ten counts were recorded for this clonotype. The rearrangement links TRBV27 to TRBJ1-4; 7 bases are shared with TRBD1. CDR1 MNHEY and CDR2 SMNVEV come from the germline V gene (reference sequence). The CDR3 consists of 14 residues. The junction had 5 bases not matched to a gene; V was cut back by 7 bases and J by 3 bases. The CDR3: CASKGGPPNEKLFF. CDR3 DNA: TGTGCCAGCAAAGGGGGCCCCCCTAATGAAAAACTGTTTTTT. The complete variable domain, with remaining parts taken from reference TRBV27 and TRBJ1-4, reads EAQVTQNPRYLITVTGKKLTVTCSQNMNHEYMSWYRQDPGLGLRQIYYSMNVEVTDKGDVPEGYKVSRKEKRNFPLILESPSPNQTSLYFCASKGGPPNEKLFFGSGTQLSVL.

This clonotype was counted ten times or more. The chain is built from TRBV6-2 or TRBV6-3 and TRBJ2-5, with a weak D call TRBD2 (6 bases). Germline CDR1 reads MNHEY; CDR2 reads SVGEGT. The CDR3 length is 14 residues. Trimming left V 4 bases short and J 0 bases short, with 9 bases between. The CDR3 bases are TGTGCCAGCAGTTTATGGGAGGACCAAGAGACCCAGTACTTC. This gives the protein CASSLWEDQETQYF.

This clonotype was counted a few times. The V call is TRBV6-6, the J call TRBJ2-2; D is perhaps TRBD2 (6 bases). Germline CDR1 and CDR2: MNHNY and SVGAGI (reference sequence). V was trimmed by 2 bases and J by 6 bases, leaving 16 bases between them. The CDR3 is made up of 16 amino acids. CDR3 nucleotides: TGTGCCAGCAGTTACCCGACTAGTGCTAACGCCGGGGAGCTGTTTTTT. Its translation: CASSYPTSANAGELFF.

This clonotype was observed a few times. This chain uses TRBV5-5 with TRBJ2-7, with D perhaps matching TRBD1 (6 bases). CDR1 is SGHKS and CDR2 is YYEKEE in the germline V gene (reference sequence). Trimming shortened V by 1 base and J by 5 bases, and 16 bases separated the two germline ends. CDR3 size: 15 residues. In nucleotides, the CDR3 is TGTGCCAGCAGCTTGTATGGGGGCGCGCTTGACGAGCAGTACTTC. Translation: CASSLYGGALDEQYF.

The chain has TRBV11-2 and TRBJ2-5; TRBD1 aligns across 9 bases. The CDR3 is 13 residues long. CDR1 is SGHAT and CDR2 is FQNNGV in the germline V gene. V shed 5 bases, J shed 5 bases, and the junction held 3 bases outside the gene matches. The CDR3 nucleotides read TGTGCCAGCAGCCGGACAGGGGTGGAGACCCAGTACTTC. Translation gives CASSRTGVETQYF.

Sample share makes this clonotype medium-sized (0.01 to 0.1%). This chain connects TRBV11-2 to TRBJ2-7; possibly TRBD2 for D (5 bases). Trimming took 5 bases from V and 5 from J, leaving 10 bases between them. Germline V gene lookup returns CDR1 SGHAT and CDR2 FQNNGV. The CDR3 is 12 residues long. The CDR3 region has the DNA TGTGCCAGCAGCCTTACTAGGAACGAGCAGTACTTC. Translating gives CASSLTRNEQYF.